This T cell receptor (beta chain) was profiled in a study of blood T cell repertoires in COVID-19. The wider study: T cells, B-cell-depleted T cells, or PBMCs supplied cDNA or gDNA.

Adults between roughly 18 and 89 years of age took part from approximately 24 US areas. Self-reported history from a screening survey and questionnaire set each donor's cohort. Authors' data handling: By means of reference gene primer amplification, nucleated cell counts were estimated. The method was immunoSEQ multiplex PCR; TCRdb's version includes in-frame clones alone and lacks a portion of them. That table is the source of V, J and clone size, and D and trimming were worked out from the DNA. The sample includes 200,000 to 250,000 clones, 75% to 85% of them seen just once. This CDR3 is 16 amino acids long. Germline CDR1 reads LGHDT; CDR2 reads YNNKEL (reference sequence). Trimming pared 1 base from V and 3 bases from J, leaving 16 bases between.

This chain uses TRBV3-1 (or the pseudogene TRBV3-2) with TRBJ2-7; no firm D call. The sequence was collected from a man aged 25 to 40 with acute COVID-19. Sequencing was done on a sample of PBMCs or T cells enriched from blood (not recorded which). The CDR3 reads CASSQGGMHRFYEQYF. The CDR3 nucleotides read TGTGCCAGCAGCCAAGGTGGTATGCATAGATTCTACGAGCAGTACTTC.